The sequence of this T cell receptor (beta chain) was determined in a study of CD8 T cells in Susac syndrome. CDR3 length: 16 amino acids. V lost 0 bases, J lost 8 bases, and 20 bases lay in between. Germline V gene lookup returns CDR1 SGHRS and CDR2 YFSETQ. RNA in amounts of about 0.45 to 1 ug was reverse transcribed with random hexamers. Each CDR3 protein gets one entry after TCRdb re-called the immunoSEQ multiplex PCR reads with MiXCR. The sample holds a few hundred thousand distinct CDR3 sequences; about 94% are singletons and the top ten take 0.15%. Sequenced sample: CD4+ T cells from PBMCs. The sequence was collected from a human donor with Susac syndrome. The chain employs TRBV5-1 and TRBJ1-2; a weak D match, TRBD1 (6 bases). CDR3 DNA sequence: TGCGCCAGCAGCTTGGGCGGGGACGCAAGGGACAACGGCTACACCTTC. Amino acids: CASSLGGDARDNGYTF. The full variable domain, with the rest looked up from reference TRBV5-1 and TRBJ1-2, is KAGVTQTPRYLIKTRGQQVTLSCSPISGHRSVSWYQQTPGQGLQFLFEYFSETQRNKGNFPGRFSGRQFSNSRSEMNVSTLELGDSALYLCASSLGGDARDNGYTFGSGTRLTVV.